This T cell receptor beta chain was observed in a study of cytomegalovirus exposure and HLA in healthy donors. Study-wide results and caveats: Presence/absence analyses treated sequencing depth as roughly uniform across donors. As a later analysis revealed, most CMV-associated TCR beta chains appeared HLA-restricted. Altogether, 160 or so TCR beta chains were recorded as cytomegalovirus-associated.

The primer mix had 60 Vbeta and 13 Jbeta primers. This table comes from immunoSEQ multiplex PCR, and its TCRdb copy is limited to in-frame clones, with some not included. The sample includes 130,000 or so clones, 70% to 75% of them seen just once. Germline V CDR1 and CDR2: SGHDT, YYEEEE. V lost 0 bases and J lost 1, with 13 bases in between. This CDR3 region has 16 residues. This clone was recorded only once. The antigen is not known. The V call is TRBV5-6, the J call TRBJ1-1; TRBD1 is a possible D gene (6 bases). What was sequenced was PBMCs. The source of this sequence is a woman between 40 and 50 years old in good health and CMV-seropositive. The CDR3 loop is CASSLDWGRRNTEAFF. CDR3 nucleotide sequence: TGTGCCAGCAGCTTGGACTGGGGGCGTCGGAACACTGAAGCTTTCTTT. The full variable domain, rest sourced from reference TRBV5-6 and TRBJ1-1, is DAGVTQSPTHLIKTRGQQVTLRCSPKSGHDTVSWYQQALGQGPQFIFQYYEEEERQRGNFPDRFSGHQFPNYSSELNVNALLLGDSALYLCASSLDWGRRNTEAFFGQGTRLTVV.